A selection of T cell receptor beta chains follows, all from one sample in a study of CD8+ T cells in alopecia areata. Profiled with immunoSEQ multiplex PCR; TCRdb holds only in-frame clones, not every one. The data hold 150,000 to 200,000 clones, with 58% observed a single time. The source was CD4+ T cells sorted from blood, collected at approximately week 56, from a patient treated with tofacitinib. These receptors originate from a human donor with alopecia areata. The CDR3 runs from the conserved cysteine through the conserved F or W. Fields, in order: V gene, J gene, clone size, D gene, CDR3 protein, CDR3 DNA. A D gene is named only where the DNA matches it firmly. The listing skips clone size in some rows; elsewhere it reads once, few, many or a size class.

>TRBV6-5|TRBJ1-2|many|-
CASSYSSLQGDGYTF
TGTGCCAGCAGTTACTCGAGCTTGCAGGGTGATGGCTACACCTTC
>TRBV29-1|TRBJ1-2|-|TRBD1
CSVEGANWYGYTF
TGCAGCGTCGAGGGGGCAAATTGGTATGGCTACACCTTC
>TRBV30|TRBJ1-2|few|-
CAWNQYYGYTF
TGTGCCTGGAACCAGTACTATGGCTACACCTTC
>TRBV5-1|TRBJ2-5|-|-
CASSLVAGQTQYF
TGCGCCAGCAGCTTGGTTGCGGGGCAGACCCAGTACTTC
>TRBV23-1|TRBJ2-3|-|-
CASRPEEPFPSTDTQYF
TGCGCCAGCAGACCGGAGGAACCGTTTCCTAGCACAGATACGCAGTATTTT
>TRBV14|TRBJ2-5|few|-
CASSQLETQYF
TGTGCCAGCAGCCAGCTAGAGACCCAGTACTTC
>TRBV5-1|TRBJ2-5|-|-
CASSLETVQETQYF
TGCGCCAGCAGCTTGGAAACCGTTCAAGAGACCCAGTACTTC
>TRBV27|TRBJ1-1|-|-
CASSRVMNTEAFF
TGTGCCAGCAGCAGGGTTATGAACACTGAAGCTTTCTTT
>TRBV5-1|TRBJ2-1|-|-
CASSLELLSYNEQFF
TGCGCCAGCAGCCTTGAGCTATTATCCTACAATGAGCAGTTCTTC
>TRBV30|TRBJ1-2|once|-
CAWSVPGNRDYTF
TGTGCCTGGAGTGTACCGGGGAACAGGGACTACACCTTC
>TRBV29-1|TRBJ1-3|-|-
CSVEARSTGNTIYF
TGCAGCGTTGAGGCCAGGAGCACCGGAAACACCATATATTTT
>TRBV30|TRBJ2-3|-|-
CAWRPLRTAFTDTQYF
TGTGCCTGGCGCCCGTTACGGACGGCATTCACAGATACGCAGTATTTT
>TRBV28|TRBJ2-7|-|-
CASSFQVAYEQYF
TGTGCCAGCAGTTTCCAGGTTGCCTACGAGCAGTACTTC
>TRBV6-1|TRBJ1-5|-|-
CASSEAIGVGQPQHF
TGTGCCAGCAGTGAAGCGATCGGGGTTGGACAGCCCCAGCATTTT
>TRBV5-1|TRBJ2-3|few|-
CASSPEAALADTQYF
TGCGCCAGCAGCCCGGAGGCTGCCTTGGCAGATACGCAGTATTTT
>TRBV11-2|TRBJ2-3|-|-
CASSNPLRRWTQYF
TGTGCCAGCAGCAACCCCCTGAGGCGGTGGACGCAGTATTTT
>TRBV29-1|TRBJ2-7|-|-
CSVEDKGATVGEQYF
TGCAGCGTTGAAGATAAGGGAGCCACGGTGGGCGAGCAGTACTTC
>TRBV19|TRBJ2-1|-|-
CASSISRDNEQFF
TGTGCCAGTAGTATTTCCCGCGACAATGAGCAGTTCTTC
>TRBV6-5|TRBJ1-1|-|TRBD1
CASSTGGRRSEAFF
TGTGCCAGCAGTACAGGGGGCAGGCGCTCTGAAGCTTTCTTT
>TRBV11-2|TRBJ2-7|-|TRBD1
CASSFGTGNEQYF
TGTGCCAGCAGCTTCGGGACAGGGAACGAGCAGTACTTC
>TRBV29-1|TRBJ2-7|few|-
CSVDSGGYEQYF
TGCAGCGTTGATTCCGGTGGCTACGAGCAGTACTTC
>TRBV13|TRBJ1-6|-|-
CASSLWPTMDSPLHF
TGTGCCAGCAGCTTGTGGCCGACTATGGATTCACCCCTCCACTTT
>TRBV7-9|TRBJ1-1|-|TRBD1
CASSHPDRTTEAFF
TGTGCCAGCAGCCATCCGGACAGGACGACTGAAGCTTTCTTT
>TRBV2|TRBJ2-1|-|TRBD1
CASTNRGRIDEQFF
TGTGCCAGCACCAACAGGGGGCGAATAGATGAGCAGTTCTTC
>TRBV27|TRBJ1-6|-|-
CASSLGPYNSPLHF
TGTGCCAGCAGTTTAGGTCCGTATAATTCACCCCTCCACTTT
>TRBV2|TRBJ2-1|-|-
CASSEAGGHLNEQFF
TGTGCCAGCAGTGAAGCGGGGGGCCACCTTAATGAGCAGTTCTTC
>TRBV2|TRBJ1-5|-|-
CASRPRLGSNQPQHF
TGTGCCAGCAGGCCGCGGCTAGGTAGCAATCAGCCCCAGCATTTT
>TRBV30|TRBJ2-3|-|TRBD2
CAWSRGGTDTQYF
TGTGCCTGGAGTCGGGGGGGCACAGATACGCAGTATTTT
>TRBV7-2|TRBJ2-3|-|-
CASSRELADTQYF
TGTGCCAGCAGCCGAGAACTAGCTGATACGCAGTATTTT
>TRBV30|TRBJ1-2|few|-
CAWSVGPTYGYTF
TGTGCCTGGAGCGTCGGACCGACTTATGGCTACACCTTC
>TRBV10-3|TRBJ2-3|-|-
CAISWGDTQYF
TGTGCCATCAGTTGGGGAGATACGCAGTATTTT
>TRBV6-1|TRBJ2-1|-|-
CASSTLVGGEQFF
TGTGCCAGCAGCACCCTGGTAGGAGGCGAGCAGTTCTTC
>TRBV4-1|TRBJ2-2|-|TRBD1
CASSQVGTGPTGELFF
TGCGCCAGCAGCCAAGTCGGGACAGGTCCCACCGGGGAGCTGTTTTTT
>TRBV19|TRBJ1-6|-|-
CATKVRGETYNSPLHF
TGTGCAACGAAAGTCCGGGGGGAGACATATAATTCACCCCTCCACTTT
>TRBV5-1|TRBJ1-1|once|-
CASSLSLGQTNTEAFF
TGCGCCAGCAGCTTGTCTCTTGGACAGACGAACACTGAAGCTTTCTTT
>TRBV25-1|TRBJ2-5|-|-
CASSEYFSGGTQYF
TGTGCCAGCAGTGAATATTTTTCCGGGGGGACCCAGTACTTC
>TRBV2|TRBJ1-5|few|-
CASSERQGREQPQHF
TGTGCCAGCAGTGAAAGGCAGGGACGGGAACAGCCCCAGCATTTT
>TRBV10-3|TRBJ2-6|many|-
CAISRESGANVLTF
TGTGCCATCTCCCGGGAGAGTGGGGCCAACGTCCTGACTTTC
>TRBV29-1|TRBJ1-1|-|-
CSVATRTEGDTEAFF
TGCAGCGTCGCTACCCGGACCGAAGGGGACACTGAAGCTTTCTTT
>TRBV4-2|TRBJ2-3|few|TRBD2
CASSQATSASDTQYF
TGTGCCAGCAGCCAAGCGACTAGCGCTTCGGATACGCAGTATTTT
>TRBV19|TRBJ1-1|-|-
CASSWNTEAFF
TGTGCCAGTAGTTGGAACACTGAAGCTTTCTTT
>TRBV19|TRBJ1-1|few|TRBD1
CASTRTGRLNTEAFF
TGTGCCAGTACCCGGACAGGGCGTCTGAACACTGAAGCTTTCTTT
>TRBV4-2|TRBJ1-5|-|-
CASSQLDGRNQPQHF
TGTGCCAGCAGCCAATTAGACGGACGCAATCAGCCCCAGCATTTT
>TRBV29-1|TRBJ1-2|once|-
CSVHIQGREYGYTF
TGCAGCGTTCACATCCAGGGGCGAGAGTATGGCTACACCTTC
>TRBV6-6|TRBJ2-7|-|TRBD1
CASSAQGPSYYEQYF
TGTGCCAGCAGTGCACAGGGGCCTTCATACTACGAGCAGTACTTC
>TRBV5-1|TRBJ2-1|once|TRBD1
CASSWRQGSYNEQFF
TGCGCCAGCAGCTGGCGACAGGGATCCTACAATGAGCAGTTCTTC
>TRBV4-2|TRBJ2-5|-|-
CASSPGTARQETQYF
TGTGCCAGCAGCCCTGGAACTGCAAGACAAGAGACCCAGTACTTC
>TRBV6-5|TRBJ1-6|once|TRBD1
CASSRPGQGPSPLHF
TGTGCCAGCAGTCGCCCGGGACAGGGACCTTCACCCCTCCACTTT
>TRBV6-5|TRBJ2-1|-|TRBD2
CASSGGASYNEQFF
TGTGCCAGCAGCGGGGGGGCCTCCTACAATGAGCAGTTCTTC
>TRBV30|TRBJ1-5|-|-
CAWSRGDDQPQHF
TGTGCCTGGAGTCGGGGAGACGATCAGCCCCAGCATTTT
>TRBV30|TRBJ2-2|-|TRBD1
CAWSIPGTGNTGELFF
TGTGCCTGGAGTATCCCCGGGACAGGAAACACCGGGGAGCTGTTTTTT
>TRBV7-8|TRBJ1-2|-|-
CASSLSDRYGYTF
TGTGCCAGCAGCTTGTCGGACAGATATGGCTACACCTTC
>TRBV30|TRBJ1-5|-|-
CAWSGRGNQPQHF
TGTGCCTGGAGTGGGAGGGGGAATCAGCCCCAGCATTTT
>TRBV5-6|TRBJ1-2|few|-
CASSKDMNYGYTF
TGTGCCAGCAGCAAGGACATGAACTATGGCTACACCTTC
>TRBV2|TRBJ2-3|-|-
CASSEAGAALGDTQYF
TGTGCCAGCAGTGAGGCAGGCGCCGCTCTGGGAGATACGCAGTATTTT
>TRBV10-3|TRBJ1-1|few|-
CAISGTMDTEAFF
TGTGCCATCAGTGGTACTATGGACACTGAAGCTTTCTTT
>TRBV30|TRBJ1-2|once|-
CAWSASGYGYTF
TGTGCCTGGAGTGCATCGGGATATGGCTACACCTTC
>TRBV7-9|TRBJ2-1|-|TRBD2
CASSGASGGAPNRFF
TGTGCCAGCAGCGGAGCGAGCGGGGGTGCCCCGAACCGGTTCTTC
>TRBV29-1|TRBJ1-4|-|-
CSVEDVWTATNEKLFF
TGCAGCGTTGAAGATGTTTGGACTGCAACTAATGAAAAACTGTTTTTT